This TCR beta chain was obtained from a study of blood T cells in healthy people across ages. General study findings and limits: Observed TCR beta diversity per million T cells went down as age went up. This fall followed a roughly linear course with age.

Germline CDR1 and CDR2: MNHEY and SVGAGI. V lost 0 bases, J lost 3 bases, and 10 bases lay in between. CDR3 size: 15 residues. Every participating donor contributed roughly 9.6 milliliters of peripheral blood through a draw. Every sample yielded at least 6 million isolated PBMCs. Primers used in a second PCR of about 6 to 11 cycles were a sample-barcoded 5' primer and a J-beta primer mix. MiXCR, applied by TCRdb to the 5' RACE reads, yields one record per CDR3 protein. This table has approximately 800,000 distinct CDR3 sequences, 58% appearing once. Turning to this clonotype: Antigen: not known.

The clonotype comes from a man aged 25 to 40 in good health. This rearrangement joins TRBV6-5 to TRBJ2-3, with D unclear. Sequences were obtained from blood. This CDR3 is CASSYSSVTTDTQYF. The DNA for the CDR3 is TGTGCCAGCAGTTACTCGTCAGTGACTACAGATACGCAGTATTTT.